This is a list of T cell receptor beta chains from one sample in a study of prognosis after radiotherapy for stage I lung cancer. TCRdb reanalysed the multiplex PCR reads using MiXCR and keeps one entry per CDR3 protein. The sample lists about 34,000 distinct CDR3 sequences, around a third occurring once. This material consisted of PBMCs, taken before or after stereotactic body radiation therapy (not recorded which). The source of these receptors is a donor of 50 years or more with non-small cell lung cancer. CDR3s include the opening cysteine and the closing phenylalanine or tryptophan. Fields, in order: J gene, clone size, V gene, D gene, CDR3 protein, CDR3 DNA. D genes are given only for firm matches. Clone size is shown for a subset of rows, as once, few, many or a class of expanded clone.

TRBJ2-5 | many | TRBV20-1 | TRBD1 | CSARTGGKETQYF | TGCAGTGCTAGAACAGGGGGGAAAGAGACCCAGTACTTC
TRBJ1-1 | many | TRBV6-4 | - | CASSEQLNTEAFF | TGTGCCAGCAGTGAACAGCTAAACACTGAAGCTTTCTTT
TRBJ2-1 | - | TRBV6-2/TRBV6-3 | TRBD1 | CASTGDRGEFF | TGTGCCAGCACCGGAGACAGGGGAGAGTTCTTC
TRBJ2-2 | many | TRBV28 | - | CASSSPGGPGELFF | TGTGCCAGCAGTTCTCCAGGGGGGCCCGGGGAGCTGTTTTTT
TRBJ1-6 | many | TRBV4-1 | - | CASSQDGGISPLHF | TGCGCCAGCAGCCAAGATGGAGGGATTTCACCCCTCCACTTT
TRBJ2-1 | many | TRBV4-1 | - | CASSQEVGRGREQFF | TGCGCCAGCAGCCAAGAAGTGGGCAGGGGTCGTGAGCAGTTCTTC
TRBJ1-5 | many | TRBV6-2/TRBV6-3 | - | CASSYSGQGTYSNQPQHF | TGTGCCAGCAGTTACTCGGGGCAGGGGACCTATAGCAATCAGCCCCAGCATTTT
TRBJ2-7 | many | TRBV2 | TRBD1 | CASTPEPRGHYEQYF | TGTGCCAGCACCCCCGAGCCCAGGGGGCACTACGAGCAGTACTTC
TRBJ1-1 | - | TRBV10-3 | - | CAKRTEPNTEAFF | TGTGCCAAACGGACAGAACCGAACACTGAAGCTTTCTTT
TRBJ1-2 | - | TRBV7-2 | - | CASVRYGYTF | TGTGCCAGCGTGAGGTATGGCTACACCTTC
TRBJ2-3 | - | TRBV30 | TRBD1 | CAWIFGSTTGGGDTQYF | TGTGCCTGGATTTTTGGGTCAACGACAGGGGGGGGAGATACGCAGTATTTT
TRBJ2-2 | - | TRBV20-1 | TRBD1 | CSAIPGTGDTWELFF | TGCAGTGCTATACCCGGGACAGGGGACACCTGGGAGCTGTTTTTT
TRBJ2-2 | - | TRBV24-1 | TRBD1 | CATSDSPGTDNTGELFF | TGTGCCACCAGTGATTCCCCCGGGACAGATAACACCGGGGAGCTGTTTTTT
TRBJ1-2 | many | TRBV6-5 | - | CASSYVADYGYTF | TGTGCCAGCAGTTACGTGGCCGATTATGGCTACACCTTC
TRBJ2-5 | - | TRBV4-1 | TRBD2 | CASSQEWLAGGQETQYF | TGCGCCAGCAGCCAAGAGTGGCTAGCGGGGGGGCAGGAGACCCAGTACTTC
TRBJ2-5 | many | TRBV7-2 | TRBD1 | CASSRGQGETQYF | TGTGCCAGCAGCCGCGGACAGGGTGAGACCCAGTACTTC
TRBJ1-1 | many | TRBV20-1 | - | CSAIQEVNTEAFF | TGCAGTGCTATCCAGGAGGTGAACACTGAAGCTTTCTTT
TRBJ2-1 | many | TRBV28 | TRBD1 | CASSPGQGAIEQFF | TGTGCCAGCAGCCCGGGACAGGGGGCTATTGAGCAGTTCTTC
TRBJ1-1 | many | TRBV20-1 | - | CSASQNRDRAFF | TGCAGTGCTAGTCAAAACAGGGATCGAGCTTTCTTT
TRBJ1-1 | - | TRBV27 | TRBD1 | CASRSQGMYTEAFF | TGTGCCAGCAGGTCACAGGGGATGTACACTGAAGCTTTCTTT
TRBJ2-5 | many | TRBV20-1 | - | CSASTGTGETQYF | TGCAGTGCTAGTACAGGGACGGGAGAGACCCAGTACTTC
TRBJ2-1 | - | TRBV15 | - | CATSRPTGASYNEQFF | TGTGCCACCAGCAGACCCACAGGCGCGTCCTACAATGAGCAGTTCTTC
TRBJ2-5 | many | TRBV28 | TRBD1 | CASSLLSSGTDSRKTQYF | TGTGCCAGCAGTTTATTATCGTCGGGGACAGACTCTCGGAAGACCCAGTACTTC
TRBJ1-3 | - | TRBV12-3/TRBV12-4 | TRBD1 | CASSSSGGPGNTIYF | TGTGCCAGCAGTTCCTCAGGGGGCCCTGGAAACACCATATATTTT
TRBJ2-5 | many | TRBV20-1 | TRBD2 | CSARENAGGLQETQYF | TGCAGTGCTAGAGAAAATGCGGGGGGACTTCAAGAGACCCAGTACTTC
TRBJ2-3 | - | TRBV11-1 | - | CASSGGMRTDTQYF | TGTGCCAGCTCTGGCGGTATGCGCACAGATACGCAGTATTTT
TRBJ1-5 | many | TRBV4-3 | - | CASSPYEGQPQHF | TGCGCCAGCAGCCCTTACGAGGGGCAGCCCCAGCATTTT
TRBJ2-7 | many | TRBV6-2/TRBV6-3 | - | CASSYGVASYEQYF | TGTGCCAGCAGTTACGGGGTGGCGTCCTACGAGCAGTACTTC
TRBJ2-3 | many | TRBV5-1 | - | CASSFNLGVGDTQYF | TGCGCCAGCAGCTTTAATCTAGGGGTAGGAGATACGCAGTATTTT
TRBJ1-6 | many | TRBV10-1 | - | CASSAYGVGSPLHF | TGCGCCAGCAGTGCTTACGGGGTCGGTTCACCCCTCCACTTT
TRBJ1-3 | many | TRBV7-2 | - | CASSLIAGVGNTIYF | TGTGCCAGCAGCTTAATAGCGGGGGTCGGAAACACCATATATTTT
TRBJ1-1 | many | TRBV6-5 | - | CASSYSRYGNTEAFF | TGTGCCAGCAGTTACTCGAGGTACGGGAACACTGAAGCTTTCTTT
TRBJ1-2 | - | TRBV20-1 | TRBD1 | CSAREDRDKDGYTF | TGCAGTGCTAGAGAGGACAGGGACAAGGACGGCTACACCTTC
TRBJ2-7 | many | TRBV11-2 | TRBD1 | CASSLVQGAQYEQYF | TGTGCCAGCAGCTTAGTGCAGGGGGCACAGTACGAGCAGTACTTC
TRBJ2-3 | many | TRBV20-1 | TRBD2 | CSARVASGGSTDTQYF | TGCAGTGCTAGAGTAGCCAGCGGGGGGAGTACAGATACGCAGTATTTT
TRBJ1-4 | many | TRBV9 | - | CASSPRGATNEKLFF | TGTGCCAGCAGCCCAAGGGGAGCAACTAATGAAAAACTGTTTTTT